This TCR beta chain was profiled in a study of cytomegalovirus exposure and HLA in healthy donors (dated by TCRdb to the late 2010s). Study-wide context: An earlier analysis of roughly 570 of the donors reported under 300 Gb of sequence data and 117 million unique TCR beta sequences obtained from roughly 180 million T cells. Of the 300 to 500 genotyped donors, approximately 81% were placed in the genetic ancestry cluster associated with self-reported Caucasian donors. Donor age, sex, ethnicity and CMV serostatus were compiled alongside the repertoire data. The study aimed to test whether cataloging public T cell receptors could reveal signatures of past pathogen exposure. Across 398 genotyped donors of the cohort, an average of roughly 250,000 unique TCR beta nucleotide sequences per donor were sequenced, and approximately 17% of those sequences were non-productive. Every discovery cohort repertoire had been produced on one sequencing platform. Because of strong linkage in the cohort, five DR-DQ haplotypes were treated as single units for association and clustering. The study combined high-throughput TCR immunosequencing, statistical association of individual TCRs with disease status, and machine learning to predict cytomegalovirus infection status. In an earlier analysis of more than 550 of the donors, high-throughput TCR beta sequencing was used to judge whether each TCR beta V gene segment behaved as functional or pseudogenic. An early release that covered approximately 600 HLA-typed donors contained around 330 gigabases of sequencing data and tens of millions of unique TCR sequences. The study profiled the T cell repertoires of some 610 subjects by immunosequencing and related them to cytomegalovirus serostatus. Typing coverage varied by locus: about 620-640 donors for A, B, C, DRB1 and DQB1; more than 500 for DQA1; around 610 for DPA1; under 490 for DPB1. In a later genetic analysis, genome-wide SNP genotypes for about 55% of the roughly 700 donors were used, and that subset was treated as a discovery cohort. Both class I and class II loci were covered by HLA typing, at four-digit resolution. A later analysis re-analyzed previously published TCR beta repertoires from about 600 donors and added high-resolution HLA genotyping to study TCR occurrence patterns. Rather than using new phenotypic data, the later analysis identified candidate immune exposures from TCR beta sequences and from how often those sequences occurred across donors. In addition to the first cohort of roughly 670 subjects, a separate validation cohort of around 110 different subjects was used.

The germline V gene encodes CDR1 LNHDA and CDR2 SQIVND (reference sequence). The CDR3 covers 17 residues, taking in both the cysteine and the phenylalanine. Only CDR3 DNA remains: 51 bases, in frame from the first base. Trimming costs V 7 bases and J 0 bases, and their ends lie 19 bases apart. This clone was found once. It lacks a known antigen. No base quality information exists; no much larger clone differs at one position. The cohort comprised under 700 healthy bone marrow donors. At the time of sampling, all cohort members were nominally healthy, though unrecorded immune exposures were likely present. The donor was CMV seronegative and was included in the group of a few hundred seronegative cohort members. Every donor gave a peripheral blood sample, and the peripheral blood mononuclear cells from that sample were used for TCR beta sequencing. The Qiagen DNeasy Blood Extraction Kit was used to extract genomic DNA from the blood cell samples.

Overall results and qualifications from the work: The sequencing pipeline was judged likely to have produced a cluster of highly shared sequence variants as a technical artifact. Sequencing depth was assumed to be roughly uniform across donors in the presence/absence analyses, though that assumption may not hold. A later genetic analysis reported fewer N-insertions in productive TCRs among donors in an Asian-associated ancestry cluster than the roughly 620-donor mean. According to the authors, the approach could potentially be generalized to other disease states and immunological phenotypes. In vitro tests confirmed that a few of the cytomegalovirus-associated TCR beta chains recognize cytomegalovirus antigens. The 87-base-pair reads could not distinguish some IMGT-functional V segments, including TRBV6-2 and TRBV6-3, so those segments were excluded. The only immune exposure information available for the cohort was CMV serostatus. Seventeen rarely observed V segments, including chromosome 9 orphons, were excluded from the earlier analysis of just under 600 of the donors because counts were too low. In a later analysis, HLA-associated TCR beta chains were found to be more clonally expanded and to have lower generation probabilities than equally common non-associated chains. A further reported finding was that TCR beta sequences accurately predicted the HLA-A and HLA-B alleles for most subjects in the first cohort. A later genetic analysis associated a missense DCLRE1C variant with V-gene and J-gene trimming of TCR beta chains, and an independent cohort replicated the association. Broadly in line with IMGT annotations, most TCR beta V segments showed up in productive rearrangements about 87% or about 30% of the time in an earlier analysis of several hundred of the donors. When HLA alleles, especially DR and DQ, strongly co-occurred, attributing TCR associations to individual alleles was difficult. Because HLA typing was unavailable for some donors at each locus, only the typed subset was used in association tests. This cohort had only TCR beta chains sequenced, and the lack of alpha or paired-chain data limited which features could be detected. The study listed 164 TCR beta chains as associated with cytomegalovirus. According to a later analysis, parvovirus B19, influenza, CMV and Epstein-Barr virus appeared linked to several top co-occurrence clusters. According to a later analysis, most CMV-associated TCR beta chains appeared to be HLA-restricted, and the HLA associations seemed to be driven largely by CMV exposure. Cytomegalovirus status was reported to be diagnosed by the classifier with high specificity and sensitivity in both the original and validation cohorts. Correlated functional status among segregating V segments might reflect linkage disequilibrium, but an unknown experimental factor could not be ruled out. According to a later analysis, TCR association rates differed among HLA loci, with DRB1 alleles showing the most associated TCRs and HLA-C alleles showing the fewest. Most TCR sequences were seen in very few donors, while some public TCRs were found in many individuals. A later analysis associated 16,951 TCR beta sequences with specific HLA alleles at a false discovery rate of 0.05.

Libraries were built with the immunoSEQ multiplex PCR assay. A mixture of 60 forward primers for TCR Vbeta segments and 13 reverse primers for TCR Jbeta segments was used in the multiplex PCR. The CDR3 region of rearranged TCR beta genes was amplified from genomic DNA by a multiplex PCR assay. Amplified TCR beta libraries were sequenced as 87-base-pair reads on the Illumina HiSeq System. The paper's data handling went like this. Across the 640 or so repertoires, a later analysis counted approximately 75 million unique TCR beta chains, around 11 million of which were shared by at least two donors. Raw reads were error-corrected and collapsed into unique sequences by a nearest-neighbor algorithm in which closely related sequences were merged to remove PCR and sequencing errors. CDR3 sequences were aligned to IMGT reference sequences to assign V, D and J gene segments. For a sequence to be retained, a match of at least six nucleotides was required to both a V gene segment and a J gene segment. Rearrangements were called productive when the CDR3 lacked stop codons and stayed in frame with V and J; all others were non-productive. Following IMGT convention, CDR3 was defined as the stretch from the second conserved V-encoded cysteine up to the conserved J-encoded phenylalanine. The earlier analysis of a few hundred of the donors excluded sequences that lacked an unambiguous match to a single V gene segment. An earlier analysis of a few hundred of the donors called V segments functional above 56.7% productive rearrangements and segregating when the between-donor standard deviation exceeded 5%. A statistical classification framework was developed to diagnose cytomegalovirus status using the catalog of TCR beta chain sequences. In a later analysis, TCR nucleotide sequences were compared against IMGT/GENE-DB human TR gene sequences so that V and J genes could be assigned. Using the TCRdist pipeline, a later analysis assigned CDR3 sequences along with most-parsimonious VDJ recombination scenarios. In a later analysis, each TCR beta chain was defined by its CDR3 amino acid sequence together with its V-gene family, and reads without a unique V-gene family were excluded. In a later analysis, 500 to 650 highly shared, low-generation-probability nucleotide sequences were removed to address suspected cross-contamination and a sequencing artifact. In a later analysis, a clonal expansion index was calculated for each public chain from normalized within-repertoire ranks of inferred template counts. A later analysis computed generation probabilities with a VDJ recombination model fitted to out-of-frame rearrangements, and checked the results against IGoR. In a later analysis, hypergeometric tests were used to score TCR-TCR, TCR-HLA and TCR-CMV co-occurrence, with a repertoire-size bias correction applied to TCR pairs. To estimate false discovery rates, a later analysis permuted the HLA or CMV assignments 20 times. In a later analysis, co-occurring TCRs were grouped using DBSCAN, with TCRdist sequence similarity added in when clustering inside HLA-allele-positive subsets. Repertoires with fewer than 30,000 or more than 120,000 public chains were left out of co-occurrence clustering, as were five repertoires with anomalous nucleotide sharing. TCRdb took over this immuneACCESS table, retaining in-frame rearrangements with V and J assigned. Such tables are incomplete; in checked studies, under half of the missing clones stem from an unresolved V gene, and the remainder is unexplained. That table gives V, J and clone size, and the DNA gave D and trimming. The sample table contains approximately 200,000 clones; only one count was recorded for about 79% of them. The ten largest clones represent about 0.1% of the sample.

The rearrangement combines TRBV19 with TRBJ1-5, and perhaps TRBD1 as D gene, on 5 matching bases. The sample comprised PBMCs. This clonotype originated in a boy between 2 and 10 years old in good health and CMV-seronegative. Here the CDR3 is given as CASKKGPTLYSNQPQHF. The DNA reads TGTGCCAGTAAGAAGGGGCCAACACTTTATAGCAATCAGCCCCAGCATTTT.